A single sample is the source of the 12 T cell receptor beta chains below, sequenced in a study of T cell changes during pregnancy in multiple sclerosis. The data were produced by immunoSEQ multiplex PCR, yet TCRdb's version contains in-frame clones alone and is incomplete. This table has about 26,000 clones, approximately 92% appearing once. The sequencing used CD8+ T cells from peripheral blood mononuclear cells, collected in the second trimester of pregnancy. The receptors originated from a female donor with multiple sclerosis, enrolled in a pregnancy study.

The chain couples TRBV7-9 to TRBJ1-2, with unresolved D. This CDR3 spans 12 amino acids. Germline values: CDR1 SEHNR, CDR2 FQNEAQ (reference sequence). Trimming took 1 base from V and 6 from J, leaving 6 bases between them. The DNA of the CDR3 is TGTGCCAGCAGCTTAGTGAGCGATGGCTACACCTTC. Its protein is CASSLVSDGYTF.

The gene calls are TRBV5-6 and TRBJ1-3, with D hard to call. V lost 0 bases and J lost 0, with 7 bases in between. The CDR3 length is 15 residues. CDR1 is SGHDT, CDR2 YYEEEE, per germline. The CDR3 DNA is TGTGCCAGCAGCTTGGAACACGCCTCTGGAAACACCATATATTTT. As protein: CASSLEHASGNTIYF.

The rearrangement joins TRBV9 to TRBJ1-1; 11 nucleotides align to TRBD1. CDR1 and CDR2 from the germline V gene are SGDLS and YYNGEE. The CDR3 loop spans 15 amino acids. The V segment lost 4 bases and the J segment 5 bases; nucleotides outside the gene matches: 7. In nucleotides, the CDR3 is TGTGCCAGCAGCAACCCGGGACAGGGGGAGACTGAAGCTTTCTTT. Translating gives CASSNPGQGETEAFF. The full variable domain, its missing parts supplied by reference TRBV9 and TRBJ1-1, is DSGVTQTPKHLITATGQRVTLRCSPRSGDLSVYWYQQSLDQGLQFLIQYYNGEERAKGNILERFSAQQFPDLHSELNLSSLELGDSALYFCASSNPGQGETEAFFGQGTRLTVV.

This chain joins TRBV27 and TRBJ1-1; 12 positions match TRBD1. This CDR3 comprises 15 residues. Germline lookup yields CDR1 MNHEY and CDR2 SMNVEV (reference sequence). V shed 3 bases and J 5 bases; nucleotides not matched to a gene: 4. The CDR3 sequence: CASSLSGQGATEAFF. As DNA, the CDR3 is TGTGCCAGCAGTTTGTCGGGACAGGGGGCAACTGAAGCTTTCTTT.

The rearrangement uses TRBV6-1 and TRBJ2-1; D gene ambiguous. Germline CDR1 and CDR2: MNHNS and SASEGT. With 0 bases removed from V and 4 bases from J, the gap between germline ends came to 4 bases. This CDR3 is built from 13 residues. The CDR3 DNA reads TGTGCCAGCAGTGAAGCGAGTTACAATGAGCAGTTCTTC. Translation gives CASSEASYNEQFF.

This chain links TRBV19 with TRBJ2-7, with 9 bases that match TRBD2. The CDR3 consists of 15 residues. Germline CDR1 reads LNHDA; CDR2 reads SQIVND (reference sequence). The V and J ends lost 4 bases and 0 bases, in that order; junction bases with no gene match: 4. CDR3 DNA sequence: TGTGCCAGTAGTACAGAAGCGGGAGGCTCCTACGAGCAGTACTTC. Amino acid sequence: CASSTEAGGSYEQYF.

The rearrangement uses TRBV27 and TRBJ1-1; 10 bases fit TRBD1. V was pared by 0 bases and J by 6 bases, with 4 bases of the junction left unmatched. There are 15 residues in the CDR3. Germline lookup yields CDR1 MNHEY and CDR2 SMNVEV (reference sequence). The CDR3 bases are TGTGCCAGCAGTTTATCGACAGGGGGCGGCCCTGAAGCTTTCTTT. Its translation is CASSLSTGGGPEAFF.

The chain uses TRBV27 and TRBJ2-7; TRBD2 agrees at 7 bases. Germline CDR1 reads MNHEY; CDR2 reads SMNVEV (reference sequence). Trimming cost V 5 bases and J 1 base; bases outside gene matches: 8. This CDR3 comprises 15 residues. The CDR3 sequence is CASSLYGRGSYEQYF. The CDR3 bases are TGTGCCAGCAGTCTATATGGGAGGGGTTCCTACGAGCAGTACTTC.

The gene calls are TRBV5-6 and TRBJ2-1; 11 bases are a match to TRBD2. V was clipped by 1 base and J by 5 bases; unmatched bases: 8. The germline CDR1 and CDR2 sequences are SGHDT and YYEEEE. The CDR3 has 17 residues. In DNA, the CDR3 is TGTGCCAGCAGCTTGATGGTAGCGGGAGGGCGGAACAATGAGCAGTTCTTC. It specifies CASSLMVAGGRNNEQFF.

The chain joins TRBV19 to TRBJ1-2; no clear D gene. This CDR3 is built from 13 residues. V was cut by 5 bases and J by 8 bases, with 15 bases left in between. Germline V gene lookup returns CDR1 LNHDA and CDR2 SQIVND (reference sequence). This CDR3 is CASSLQSPWGYTF. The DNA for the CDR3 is TGTGCCAGTAGTCTTCAGTCGCCGTGGGGCTACACCTTC.

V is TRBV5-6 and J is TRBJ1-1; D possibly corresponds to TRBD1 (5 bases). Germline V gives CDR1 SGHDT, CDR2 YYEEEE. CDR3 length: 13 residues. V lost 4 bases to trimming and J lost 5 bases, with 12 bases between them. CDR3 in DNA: TGTGCCAGCAGCGTTGGGGCGGGAACTGAAGCTTTCTTT. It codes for CASSVGAGTEAFF. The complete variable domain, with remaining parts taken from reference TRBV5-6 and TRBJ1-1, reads DAGVTQSPTHLIKTRGQQVTLRCSPKSGHDTVSWYQQALGQGPQFIFQYYEEEERQRGNFPDRFSGHQFPNYSSELNVNALLLGDSALYLCASSVGAGTEAFFGQGTRLTVV.

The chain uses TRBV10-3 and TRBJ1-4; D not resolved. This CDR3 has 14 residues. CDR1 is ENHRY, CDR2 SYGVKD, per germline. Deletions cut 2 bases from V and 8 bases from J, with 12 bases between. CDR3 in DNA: TGTGCCATCAGTGAGAAGGGTTCGGGAGAAAAACTGTTTTTT. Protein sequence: CAISEKGSGEKLFF.